This is a list of T cell receptor beta chains from one sample in a study of blood T cells in healthy people across ages. TCRdb passed the 5' RACE reads through MiXCR, listing each CDR3 protein once. Here the sample spans more than 450,000 distinct CDR3 sequences, about 29% being singletons. The sample was also linked to a second study, of T cells of mothers and their children.

Material for sequencing was blood. Receptor source: a boy aged 2-15 years in good health. CDR3s include the opening cysteine and the closing phenylalanine or tryptophan. D genes are given only for firm matches. Part of the rows lack a size; the others show once, few, many or a class for expanded clones.

size	D	V	J	DNA	CDR3
few	-	TRBV7-2	TRBJ2-5	TGTGCCAGCAGCTTTCGTGGTTCGGAGACCCAGTACTTC	CASSFRGSETQYF
-	TRBD1	TRBV9	TRBJ2-7	TGTGCCAGCGCCAAGGACAGGGGTGGCGAGCAGTACTTC	CASAKDRGGEQYF
-	TRBD2	TRBV9	TRBJ2-1	TGTGCCAGCAGCGTAGCGACTAGCGGGGCGTCCTACAATGAGCAGTTCTTC	CASSVATSGASYNEQFF
-	TRBD2	TRBV20-1	TRBJ2-7	TGCAGTGCTGCCAGCGGGGGGCTCTCCTACGAGCAGTACTTC	CSAASGGLSYEQYF
many	-	TRBV21-1	TRBJ1-1	TGTGCCAGCAGCTATCGGGGGCGCACTGAAGCTTTCTTT	CASSYRGRTEAFF
-	TRBD2	TRBV5-1	TRBJ2-1	TGCGCCAGCAGTATAGCGGGGGAGCAGTTCTTC	CASSIAGEQFF
few	-	TRBV7-9	TRBJ2-2	TGTGCCAGCAGCTTAGCCCGAGCGAACACCGGGGAGCTGTTTTTT	CASSLARANTGELFF
few	-	TRBV7-8	TRBJ2-7	TGTGCCAGCAACGGGCTCCCCTTTTACGAGCAGTACTTC	CASNGLPFYEQYF
many	-	TRBV10-3	TRBJ2-1	TGTGCCATCAGAGGGTCTCTCGGGGATGAGCAGTTCTTC	CAIRGSLGDEQFF
few	TRBD1	TRBV24-1	TRBJ2-3	TGTGCCACCAGCCAGGGGGACACAGATACGCAGTATTTT	CATSQGDTDTQYF
few	-	TRBV5-1	TRBJ2-1	TGCGCCAGCAGCTTGGAGGTTAGAGCGGGTGAGCAGTTCTTC	CASSLEVRAGEQFF
-	TRBD1	TRBV5-1	TRBJ2-1	TGCGCCAGCAGCTTGGTACCATTTCACAGGGGGCGCTTTTATGAGCAGTTCTTC	CASSLVPFHRGRFYEQFF
-	-	TRBV7-9	TRBJ2-5	TGTGCCAGCAGCCCTGCGTCGCGGCTGACGGAGGAGACCCAGTACTTC	CASSPASRLTEETQYF
few	-	TRBV20-1	TRBJ2-1	TGCAGTGCTAGAGACCCTCGAAACGAGGGGACCTACAATGAGCAGTTCTTC	CSARDPRNEGTYNEQFF
many	-	TRBV12-3/TRBV12-4	TRBJ1-1	TGTGCCAGCAGCTCCACAGCGATGAACACTGAAGCTTTCTTT	CASSSTAMNTEAFF
-	-	TRBV4-3	TRBJ1-1	TGCGCCAGCAGCCAAGATTACGAGGGGTCGCGGGCGACTGAAGCTTTCTTT	CASSQDYEGSRATEAFF
-	-	TRBV5-8	TRBJ1-1	TGTGCCAGCAGCCCGGCCGTTGTAGGTCCAGAAGCTTTCTTT	CASSPAVVGPEAFF
few	TRBD1	TRBV10-3	TRBJ2-5	TGTGCCATCAGCCGGACAGGGGGCGCGTTGGAAGAGACCCAGTACTTC	CAISRTGGALEETQYF
-	-	TRBV6-2/TRBV6-3	TRBJ1-6	TGTGCCAGTGGACGGAGCTCCTATAATTCACCCCTCCACTTT	CASGRSSYNSPLHF
few	-	TRBV19	TRBJ2-5	TGTGCCAGTAGTATCTTTAGCGGAAACCAGGAGACCCAGTACTTC	CASSIFSGNQETQYF
-	-	TRBV15	TRBJ2-1	TGTGCCACCAGCAGAGAGGTTAACAATGAGCAGTTCTTC	CATSREVNNEQFF
-	-	TRBV12-3/TRBV12-4	TRBJ2-1	TGTGCCAGCAGTTTGACAGCTCGGGATGAGCAGTTCTTC	CASSLTARDEQFF
few	TRBD1	TRBV29-1	TRBJ1-1	TGCAGCGTTACAAGGGGGCAGGGAGACACTGAAGCTTTCTTT	CSVTRGQGDTEAFF
-	-	TRBV20-1	TRBJ1-2	TGCAGTGCTAGTCGCTCAGAGGGAAACTATGGCTACACCTTC	CSASRSEGNYGYTF
-	TRBD2	TRBV7-9	TRBJ2-4	TGTGCCAGCAGCCCACAAAGGGGAGGGACGGCCAAAAAGATTCAGTACTTC	CASSPQRGGTAKKIQYF
-	-	TRBV7-2	TRBJ1-2	TGTGCCAGCAGCTTACCCACCGACAGAATCTATGGCTACACCTTC	CASSLPTDRIYGYTF
many	-	TRBV2	TRBJ2-3	TGTGCCAGCAGTGAAGGTAGCGCAGATACGCAGTATTTT	CASSEGSADTQYF